These 9 T cell receptor beta chains were sequenced from one sample in a study of technical replicates of blood from a few donors. Using immunoSEQ multiplex PCR, the repertoire was profiled, and TCRdb retains in-frame clones only, with some absent. The sample records under 85,000 clones, 85% to 95% being singletons. Specimen: T cells isolated from PBMCs. These receptors originate from a human donor in good health.

This chain links TRBV5-1 with TRBJ2-1, with D perhaps TRBD2 (6 bases). Per germline, CDR1 SGHRS and CDR2 YFSETQ. Trimming left V 1 base short and J 5 bases short, with 13 bases between. CDR3 length: 15 residues. CDR3 in DNA: TGCGCCAGCAGCTTGAGTGCTAGCGCACACAATGAGCAGTTCTTC. Its translation: CASSLSASAHNEQFF.

This clone was recorded only once. The chain joins TRBV11-2 to TRBJ2-2; D unclear. The CDR3 covers 14 residues. CDR1 SGHAT and CDR2 FQNNGV come from the germline V gene. Trimming removed 5 bases from V and 3 bases from J, with 10 bases in between. CDR3 sequence: CASSPRSDTGELFF. CDR3 nucleotides: TGTGCCAGCAGCCCACGGTCGGACACCGGGGAGCTGTTTTTT.

The J gene is TRBJ2-7, the V gene TRBV10-3, with 8 bases matching TRBD2. Germline CDR1 and CDR2: ENHRY and SYGVKD. J lost 2 bases, V lost 11 bases, and 11 bases had no gene match. This CDR3 comprises 14 residues. The DNA for the CDR3 is TGTGCCCCCACGGGGGGGGTCTGTCCCTACGAGCAGTACTTC. Its translation: CAPTGGVCPYEQYF.

In this sample, this clone turned up once. The rearrangement uses TRBV2 and TRBJ2-3; 7 bases line up with TRBD1. V lost 6 bases and J lost 0; bases outside the gene matches: 6. This CDR3 is built from 15 residues. The germline V gene encodes CDR1 SNHLY and CDR2 FYNNEI. As DNA, the CDR3 is TGTGCCAGCAGACACAGGGGACCTAGCACAGATACGCAGTATTTT. Encoded protein: CASRHRGPSTDTQYF.

The chain has TRBV6-6 and TRBJ1-1, with 8 bases fitting TRBD1. This CDR3 is built from 15 residues. Germline trimming cut 5 bases from V and 6 bases from J; bases unmatched to any gene: 11. Germline lookup yields CDR1 MNHNY and CDR2 SVGAGI (reference sequence). CDR3 region: CASSGLDREGAEAFF. CDR3 coding DNA: TGTGCCAGCAGTGGCTTGGACAGGGAAGGGGCTGAAGCTTTCTTT.

The chain is built from TRBV2 and TRBJ2-1; TRBD1 agrees at 7 bases. V was pared by 7 bases and J by 8 bases, with 23 bases of the junction left unmatched. The germline V gene has CDR1 SNHLY and CDR2 FYNNEI. This CDR3 has 18 amino acids. The CDR3 nucleotides are TGTGCCAGCAACACCGACAGGGCGGCTAGGGGGTATCTCGATGAGCAGTTCTTC. Translating it yields CASNTDRAARGYLDEQFF.

This chain joins TRBV11-3 and TRBJ1-1; 9 nucleotides align to TRBD1. The CDR3 extends over 18 amino acids. Germline loops: CDR1 SGHNT, CDR2 YENEEA. The V and J ends lost 4 bases and 1 base, in that order; junction bases with no gene match: 13. CDR3 in DNA: TGTGCCAGCAGCTCAACAAATTGGGGGACAGGGAAGAACACTGAAGCTTTCTTT. Its translation: CASSSTNWGTGKNTEAFF.

The gene calls are TRBV28 and TRBJ1-2; D is unresolved. The CDR3 totals 13 residues. V dropped 5 bases and J dropped 8 bases, with 15 bases sitting between them. Germline CDR1 and CDR2: MDHEN and SYDVKM. The CDR3 spells CASSPAGIGGYTF. The CDR3 coding sequence is TGTGCCAGCAGTCCGGCGGGAATTGGAGGCTACACCTTC.

The gene calls are TRBV5-6 and TRBJ2-4; the D is unclear. The CDR3 runs to 15 residues. The germline V gene has CDR1 SGHDT and CDR2 YYEEEE. The V and J ends lost 0 bases and 2 bases respectively, with 9 bases between them. This chain's CDR3 is CASSLARLSKNIQYF. Here the CDR3 DNA reads TGTGCCAGCAGCTTGGCCCGGTTGTCCAAAAACATTCAGTACTTC.